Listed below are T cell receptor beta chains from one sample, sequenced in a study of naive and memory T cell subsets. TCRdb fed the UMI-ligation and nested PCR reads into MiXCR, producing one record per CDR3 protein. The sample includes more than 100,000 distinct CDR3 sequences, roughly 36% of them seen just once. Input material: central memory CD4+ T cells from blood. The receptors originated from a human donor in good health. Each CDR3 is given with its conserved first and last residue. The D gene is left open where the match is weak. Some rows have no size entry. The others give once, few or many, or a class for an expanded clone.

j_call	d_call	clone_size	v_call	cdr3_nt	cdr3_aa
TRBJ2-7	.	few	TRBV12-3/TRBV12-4	TGTGCCAGCAGGCCCCGGGAGTCCTCTACGAAGCAGTACTTC	CASRPRESSTKQYF
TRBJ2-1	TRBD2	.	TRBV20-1	TGCAGTGCTAGATACATCCGGGAGGCTGAGCAGTTCTTC	CSARYIREAEQFF
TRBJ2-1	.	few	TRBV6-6	TGTGCCAGCAGCCCAGCCAATGAGCAGTTCTTC	CASSPANEQFF
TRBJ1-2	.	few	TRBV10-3	TGTGCCATCAGCGGAGGGGCCATCGGCCTTCACTACACCTTC	CAISGGAIGLHYTF
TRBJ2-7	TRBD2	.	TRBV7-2	TGTGCCAGCAGCTTAGCCGGGCCCGCGGGAGGGAACTACGAGCAGTACTTC	CASSLAGPAGGNYEQYF
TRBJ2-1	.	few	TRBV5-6	TGTGCCAGCAGTCCCAGGCGCAATGAGCAGTTCTTC	CASSPRRNEQFF
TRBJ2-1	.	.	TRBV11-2	TGTGCCAGCACCACGTACAATGAGCAGTTCTTC	CASTTYNEQFF
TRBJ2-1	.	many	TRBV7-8	TGTGCCAGCAGCTTAGCCTTCTCAAATGAGCAGTTCTTC	CASSLAFSNEQFF
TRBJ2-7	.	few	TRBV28	TGTGCCAGCAGTTTATTTGGGGCCGACATCGGCTCCATCGAGCAGTACTTC	CASSLFGADIGSIEQYF
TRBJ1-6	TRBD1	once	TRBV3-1	TGTGCCAGCAGCCTGACAGGGGTGGTCTCACCCCTCCACTTT	CASSLTGVVSPLHF
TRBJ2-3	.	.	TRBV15	TGTGCCACCAGCTTCAGAGGGAGCACAGATACGCAGTATTTT	CATSFRGSTDTQYF
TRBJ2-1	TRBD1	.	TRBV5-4	TGTGCCAGCAGCCCCTCCGGGACAGGGGTTGATGAGCAGTTCTTC	CASSPSGTGVDEQFF
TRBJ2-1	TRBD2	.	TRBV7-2	TGTGCCAGCAGCTTAGCGAGGAACCCGGGGGGAAATGAGCAGTTCTTC	CASSLARNPGGNEQFF
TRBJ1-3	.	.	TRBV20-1	TGCAGTGCTAGAGACCCGGACCACACCATATATTTT	CSARDPDHTIYF
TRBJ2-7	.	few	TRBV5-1	TGCGCCAGCAGCTTGGCGGCACGTCGGTCCTACGAGCAGTACTTC	CASSLAARRSYEQYF
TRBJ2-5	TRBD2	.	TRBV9	TGTGCCAGCAGCGCGGGACTAGCGGGAGGAGAGACCCAGTACTTC	CASSAGLAGGETQYF
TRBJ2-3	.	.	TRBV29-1	TGCAGCGTTGATGGGCAAAGCGATACGCAGTATTTT	CSVDGQSDTQYF
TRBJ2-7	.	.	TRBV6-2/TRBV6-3	TGTGCCAGCAGTTTCCAGGGTGACGAGCAGTACTTC	CASSFQGDEQYF
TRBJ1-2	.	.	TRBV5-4	TGTGCCAGCAGCTTTGGAGACAGAGCTAACTATGGCTACACCTTC	CASSFGDRANYGYTF
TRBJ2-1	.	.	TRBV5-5	TGTGCCAGCAGCTTGGAGTGGGGTGGTGAGCAGTTCTTC	CASSLEWGGEQFF
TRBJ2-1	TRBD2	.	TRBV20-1	TGCAGTGCCCCTGAGGGCGGGAGCAGGTACAATGAGCAGTTCTTC	CSAPEGGSRYNEQFF
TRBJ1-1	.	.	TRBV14	TGTGCCAGCTCCACAGGAGGCACTGAAGCTTTCTTT	CASSTGGTEAFF
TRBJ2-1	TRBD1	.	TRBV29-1	TGCAGCGTTGATGGCCAGGGGGCTAGCAATGAGCAGTTCTTC	CSVDGQGASNEQFF
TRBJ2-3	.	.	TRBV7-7	TGTGCCAGCAGCCAGCGTATGGGGTTCACAGATACGCAGTATTTT	CASSQRMGFTDTQYF
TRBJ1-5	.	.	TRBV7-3	TGTGCCAGCAGCTCAGGGACTGATCAGCCCAAGCATTTT	CASSSGTDQPKHF
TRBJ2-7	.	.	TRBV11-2	TGTGCCAGCAGGGTGGGGGGCCCTGCCTACGAGCAGTACTTC	CASRVGGPAYEQYF
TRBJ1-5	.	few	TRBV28	TGTGCCAGCAGTCAGGGTGGGGTTCAGCCCCAGCATTTT	CASSQGGVQPQHF
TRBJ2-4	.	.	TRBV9	TGTGCCAGCAGCGAGGCCCCGACAGGTGCCAAAAACATTCAGTACTTC	CASSEAPTGAKNIQYF
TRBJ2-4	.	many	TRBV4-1	TGCGCCAGCAGCCAAGGGGCGGTCCCTGGTAGGCAGACTCTAGCCAAAAACATTCAGTACTTC	CASSQGAVPGRQTLAKNIQYF
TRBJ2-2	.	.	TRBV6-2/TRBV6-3	TGTGCCAGCACCTTCCTAGCGTCCACCGGGGAGCTGTTTTTT	CASTFLASTGELFF
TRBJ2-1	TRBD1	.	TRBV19	TGTGCCAGTAGTATTTTCCCTGGGACAGGGCTCCCGGGGGGATCCTACAATGAGCAGTTCTTC	CASSIFPGTGLPGGSYNEQFF
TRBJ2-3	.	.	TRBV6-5	TGTGCCAGCCGTTTCCAGGGAAGCACAGATACGCAGTATTTT	CASRFQGSTDTQYF
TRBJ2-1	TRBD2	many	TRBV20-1	TGCAGTGCTAGAGTGGGGGACTACTCCTACAATGAGCAGTTCTTC	CSARVGDYSYNEQFF
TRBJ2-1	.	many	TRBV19	TGTGCCAGTAGTGTCTACAATGAGCAGTTCTTC	CASSVYNEQFF
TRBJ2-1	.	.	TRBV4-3	TGCGCCAGCAGCCAAGTAACGGGAGCCAATGAGCAGTTCTTC	CASSQVTGANEQFF
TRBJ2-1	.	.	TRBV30	TGTGCCTGGAGTGCCACGGCAGGGCGCGTCTACAATGAGCAGTTCTTC	CAWSATAGRVYNEQFF
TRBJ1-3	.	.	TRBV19	TGTGCCAGTAATGGGGTCAGACGGACCATATATTTT	CASNGVRRTIYF
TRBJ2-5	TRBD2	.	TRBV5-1	TGCGCCAGCAGCTTGCGGCCTAGCGGGAGTCGAGAGACCCAGTACTTC	CASSLRPSGSRETQYF
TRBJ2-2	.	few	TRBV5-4	TGTGCCAGCAGCATCCGGGACCAACCGCGCAGGGAGCTGTTTTTT	CASSIRDQPRRELFF
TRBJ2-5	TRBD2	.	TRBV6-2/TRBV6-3	TGTGCCAGCAGGCCCGGGACTAGCGGGAATCAAGAGACCCAGTACTTC	CASRPGTSGNQETQYF
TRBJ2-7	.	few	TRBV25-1	TGTGCCAGCAGTTCGGACAGAACCTACGAGCAGTACTTC	CASSSDRTYEQYF
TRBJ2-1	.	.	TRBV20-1	TGCAGTGCCCCCCCCAAGCTGGGGGTCTACAATGAGCAGTTCTTC	CSAPPKLGVYNEQFF
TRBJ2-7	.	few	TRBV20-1	TGCAGTGCTAGAGATTTGGGTTCGGTCTACGAGCAGTACTTC	CSARDLGSVYEQYF
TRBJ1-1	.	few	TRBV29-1	TGCAGCGTTGCGCAGGGGAGAGCTGAAGCTTTCTTT	CSVAQGRAEAFF
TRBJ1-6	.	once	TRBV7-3	TGTGCCAGCAGCTTATCGGGGTCACAGGGTTCACCCCTCCACTTT	CASSLSGSQGSPLHF
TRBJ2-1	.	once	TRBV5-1	TGCGCCAGCAGCTTAAGCGGTACCTACAATGAGCAGTTCTTC	CASSLSGTYNEQFF
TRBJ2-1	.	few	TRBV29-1	TGCAGCGTTGTAGGGGCAGCGGGTCTGTTAAATGAGCAGTTCTTC	CSVVGAAGLLNEQFF
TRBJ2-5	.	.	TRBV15	TGTGCCACCAGCAGGTACCAAGAGACCCAGTACTTC	CATSRYQETQYF
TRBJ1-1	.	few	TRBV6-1	TGTGCCAGCAGTGAATTCGTGGGGCAACTGAACACTGAAGCTTTCTTT	CASSEFVGQLNTEAFF
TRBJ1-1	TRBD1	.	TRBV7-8	TGTGCCAGCAGGAAACAGGGGGAGACTGAAGCTTTCTTT	CASRKQGETEAFF
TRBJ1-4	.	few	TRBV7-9	TGTGCCAGCAGCTTACAGTCAACTAATGAAAAACTGTTTTTT	CASSLQSTNEKLFF
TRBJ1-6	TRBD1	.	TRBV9	TGTGCCAGCAGCGTATCTTCAGGGACAGGGGGATCACCCCTCCACTTT	CASSVSSGTGGSPLHF
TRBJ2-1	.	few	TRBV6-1	TGTGCCAGCAGTAGCCAGTACAATGAGCAGTTCTTC	CASSSQYNEQFF
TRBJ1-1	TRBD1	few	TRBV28	TGTGCCAGCCTAAGACAGACAGGGGGAATCACTGAAGCTTTCTTT	CASLRQTGGITEAFF
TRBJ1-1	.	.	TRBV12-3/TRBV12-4	TGTGCCAGCAGATATCGGGAAGGGGCGCAAGCTTTCTTT	CASRYREGAQAFF
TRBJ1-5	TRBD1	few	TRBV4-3	TGCGCCAGCAGCCAAGATTGGACAGGGGGCCAGCCCCAGCATTTT	CASSQDWTGGQPQHF